The 29 T cell receptor beta chains below were found in one sample sequenced in a study of blood T cell repertoires in COVID-19. Measured with immunoSEQ multiplex PCR; TCRdb has only the in-frame clones, and not every one. The table shows roughly 200,000 clones, with approximately 90% occurring only once. The sequenced sample was PBMCs or T cells enriched from blood (not recorded which). All receptors come from a man aged 18 to 29 with acute COVID-19.

This clone was seen repeatedly, ten times or more. The chain employs TRBV7-3 and TRBJ2-2; TRBD1 aligns across 9 bases. The germline V gene has CDR1 SGHTA and CDR2 FQGTGA. The CDR3 spans 16 residues. V was pared by 5 bases and J by 1 base, with 5 bases of the junction left unmatched. The CDR3 protein is CASSPGGQGNTGELFF. The CDR3, as DNA: TGTGCCAGCAGCCCGGGGGGACAGGGGAACACCGGGGAGCTGTTTTTT.

This chain uses TRBV6-5 with TRBJ1-5; TRBD1 matches at 7 bases. The ends lost 2 bases at V and 5 bases at J; junction bases unmatched: 3. Germline CDR1 is MNHEY and CDR2 is SVGAGI. The CDR3 loop spans 14 amino acids. CDR3 coding DNA: TGTGCCAGCAGTTACGGCCAGGGGGATCAGCCCCAGCATTTT. Translation: CASSYGQGDQPQHF.

The chain combines TRBV28 with TRBJ1-1; no clear D. The CDR3 extends over 12 amino acids. In germline, CDR1 is MDHEN, CDR2 SYDVKM. Trimming removed 8 bases from V and 2 bases from J, with 9 bases in between. This CDR3 reads CASYSGNTEAFF. CDR3 DNA: TGTGCCAGCTACTCAGGAAACACTGAAGCTTTCTTT. Variable domain in full (rest from reference TRBV28 and TRBJ1-1): DVKVTQSSRYLVKRTGEKVFLECVQDMDHENMFWYRQDPGLGLRLIYFSYDVKMKEKGDIPEGYSVSREKKERFSLILESASTNQTSMYLCASYSGNTEAFFGQGTRLTVV.

The CDR3: CASSLSLAGRNTDTQYF. CDR3 coding DNA: TGTGCCAGCAGTTTGAGTCTAGCGGGAAGGAACACAGATACGCAGTATTTT. V is TRBV28 and J is TRBJ2-3, with 9 bases fitting TRBD2. The V gene's germline CDR1 is MDHEN and CDR2 SYDVKM. This CDR3 contains 17 residues. V lost 3 bases and J lost 2; bases outside the gene matches: 9.

This chain uses TRBV2 with TRBJ1-4; TRBD1 agrees at 7 bases. Germline values: CDR1 SNHLY, CDR2 FYNNEI. Trimming cost V 10 bases and J 5 bases; bases outside gene matches: 7. The CDR3 runs 13 residues. In DNA, the CDR3 is TGTGCCACGTCCGGACAGGAGAATGAAAAACTGTTTTTT. Translated, it gives CATSGQENEKLFF.

The chain couples TRBV6-4 to TRBJ2-1, with TRBD2 as a possible D gene (6 bases). There are 14 residues in the CDR3. CDR1 MRHNA and CDR2 SNTAGT come from the germline V gene. The V end lost 5 bases, the J end lost 8 bases, and 16 bases lay between the germline ends. CDR3: CASSPSAEGDEQFF. CDR3 DNA: TGTGCCAGCAGTCCTAGCGCGGAAGGGGATGAGCAGTTCTTC.

This clone has a single count. The V call is TRBV3-1 (or the pseudogene TRBV3-2), the J call TRBJ1-5; unclear D gene. V shed 1 base and J shed 4 bases, with 14 bases lying between them. The CDR3 is 16 amino acids. Germline assignment: CDR1 LGHDT and CDR2 YNNKEL (reference sequence). This CDR3 is CASSQGSPELNQPQHF. The DNA for the CDR3 is TGTGCCAGCAGCCAAGGGTCCCCTGAACTTAATCAGCCCCAGCATTTT.

This chain links TRBV7-2 with TRBJ1-6; D unclear. From germline, CDR1 is SGHTA and CDR2 FQGNSA. Trimming stripped 5 bases from V and 14 bases from J, with 16 bases between. The CDR3 sequence is 13 residues long. CDR3 residues: CASSAYSLIALHF. Written as DNA, the CDR3 is TGTGCCAGCAGCGCCTATTCCCTTATAGCCCTCCACTTT.

This chain joins TRBV28 and TRBJ2-7, with 8 bases matching TRBD1. J gave up 0 bases and V 3 bases, and 7 bases lay outside the gene matches. The CDR3 extends over 16 amino acids. Germline V gives CDR1 MDHEN, CDR2 SYDVKM. CDR3 nucleotide sequence: TGTGCCAGCAGTTTCAATGCCGGGACAGGCTCCTACGAGCAGTACTTC. Protein: CASSFNAGTGSYEQYF.

The chain recombines TRBV11-2 with TRBJ2-3; 14 nucleotides line up with TRBD2. V gave up 4 bases and J gave up 3 bases; unmatched junction bases: 6. Germline lookup yields CDR1 SGHAT and CDR2 FQNNGV. The CDR3 runs to 17 residues. The DNA of the CDR3 is TGTGCCAGCAGCTCCGGGACTAGCGGGAGTACAACAGATACGCAGTATTTT. Protein sequence: CASSSGTSGSTTDTQYF.

This clone came up a few times. The J gene is TRBJ1-2, the V gene TRBV27, with 8 bases lining up with TRBD1. The CDR3 runs 15 residues. CDR1 is MNHEY, CDR2 SMNVEV, per germline (reference sequence). V lost 5 bases to trimming and J lost 4 bases; unmatched junction nucleotides: 9. CDR3 DNA: TGTGCCAGCAGTATCACAGGGGGAAGAGGCTATGGCTACACCTTC. Translating it yields CASSITGGRGYGYTF.

The chain recombines TRBV27 with TRBJ1-1, with D perhaps TRBD1 (6 bases). Germline CDR1 is MNHEY and CDR2 is SMNVEV (reference sequence). V was shortened by 8 bases and J by 1 base, with 14 bases between the two germline ends. The CDR3 is 14 residues long. The CDR3 loop is CASGTRGGNTEAFF. The DNA for the CDR3 is TGTGCCAGCGGGACGAGGGGGGGGAACACTGAAGCTTTCTTT.

The chain recombines TRBV28 with TRBJ1-5; a possible D gene is TRBD1 (5 bases). V lost 5 bases and J lost 6, with 20 bases in between. Germline V gene lookup returns CDR1 MDHEN and CDR2 SYDVKM. The CDR3 loop spans 16 amino acids. The CDR3, as DNA: TGTGCCAGCAGTCCCCTGGGGGGAGAACGGAGTCAGCCCCAGCATTTT. Protein product: CASSPLGGERSQPQHF.

This clone was counted only a few times. This chain links TRBV5-4 with TRBJ2-6, with D tentatively TRBD2 (6 bases). The CDR3 runs 17 residues. Trimming stripped 0 bases from V and 4 bases from J, with 14 bases between. Germline CDR1 SGHNT, CDR2 YYREEE (reference sequence). The CDR3 reads CASSLDGGERGANVLTF. The CDR3 DNA follows: TGTGCCAGCAGCTTGGATGGCGGGGAGCGAGGGGCCAACGTCCTGACTTTC.

CDR3 sequence (DNA): TGTGCCTGGAGTTTGAGAAATGAGCAGTTCTTC. It codes for CAWSLRNEQFF. This chain links TRBV30 with TRBJ2-1; D gene unclear. This CDR3 spans 11 amino acids. With 2 bases removed from V and 7 bases from J, the gap between germline ends came to 6 bases. CDR1 GTSNPN and CDR2 SVGIG come from the germline V gene (reference sequence).

The V gene is TRBV9, the J gene TRBJ2-7, with D tentatively TRBD1 (5 bases). The germline CDR1 and CDR2 sequences are SGDLS and YYNGEE. This CDR3 is 13 amino acids long. V gave up 0 bases and J gave up 3 bases, with 7 bases separating them. The CDR3 DNA follows: TGTGCCAGCAGCGTAGGGGGCTACTACGAGCAGTACTTC. Its protein is CASSVGGYYEQYF.

This chain joins TRBV6-5 and TRBJ1-1; 7 bases are a match to TRBD1. There are 14 residues in the CDR3. V dropped 6 bases and J dropped 1; count of bases not matched to a gene: 5. The germline V gene has CDR1 MNHEY and CDR2 SVGAGI. The CDR3 DNA sequence: TGTGCCAGCAGGACCGGGACAGAGAACACTGAAGCTTTCTTT. Its translation is CASRTGTENTEAFF.

The chain links TRBV19 to TRBJ1-2; D is unresolved. Germline V gene lookup returns CDR1 LNHDA and CDR2 SQIVND (reference sequence). The V end was cut by 5 bases, the J end by 4 bases, with 11 bases between. The length of the CDR3 is 13 residues. CDR3: CASSPDAGYGYTF. DNA for the CDR3: TGTGCCAGTAGTCCAGACGCAGGCTATGGCTACACCTTC.

J is TRBJ2-7 and V is TRBV28; D unclear. The V gene's germline CDR1 is MDHEN and CDR2 SYDVKM. The CDR3 loop spans 14 amino acids. The V gene lost 6 bases and the J gene lost 7 bases, with 19 bases spanning the gap. CDR3 DNA sequence: TGTGCCAGCAGCCCGAGCGTCGGGTCTAAAGAGCAGTACTTC. This codes for CASSPSVGSKEQYF.

V usage is TRBV18 and J usage is TRBJ1-6, with TRBD1 matching 8 bases. V shed 3 bases, J shed 7 bases, and the junction held 2 bases outside the gene matches. The CDR3 runs 14 residues. Germline values: CDR1 KGHSH, CDR2 LQKENI. The CDR3 sequence: CASSPTGVNSPLHF. The CDR3 DNA reads as TGTGCCAGCTCACCGACAGGGGTCAATTCACCCCTCCACTTT.

This clone was recorded only once. The V gene is TRBV11-1, the J gene TRBJ2-2, with 9 nucleotides matching TRBD1. Germline V gene data show CDR1 as SGHAT and CDR2 as FQDESV (reference sequence). V lost 0 bases to trimming and J lost 4 bases; unmatched junction nucleotides: 3. The CDR3 sequence is 16 residues long. CDR3 nucleotide sequence: TGTGCCAGCAGCTTAGCGCTACAGGGGGCCACCGGGGAGCTGTTTTTT. Residues: CASSLALQGATGELFF.

The chain uses TRBV5-4 and TRBJ1-1; TRBD1 might be the D (5 bases). In germline, CDR1 is SGHNT, CDR2 YYREEE (reference sequence). Trimming took off 4 bases at V and 3 bases at J, with 10 bases between the two ends. The CDR3 runs 13 residues. CDR3 region: CASSVQGYTEAFF. For the CDR3, the DNA is TGTGCCAGCAGCGTGCAGGGTTACACTGAAGCTTTCTTT.

The chain combines TRBV5-1 with TRBJ1-1; D is unresolved. Per the germline V gene, CDR1 is SGHRS and CDR2 is YFSETQ. This CDR3 spans 13 amino acids. The V end was cut by 1 base, the J end by 8 bases, with 12 bases between. DNA of the CDR3: TGCGCCAGCAGCTTGATCGTCGGGTCCGAAGCTTTCTTT. Translated, it gives CASSLIVGSEAFF.

This clone was seen just once. This chain connects TRBV27 to TRBJ2-7; 8 bases match TRBD2. CDR3 length: 15 amino acids. The germline CDR1 and CDR2 sequences are MNHEY and SMNVEV (reference sequence). V shed 6 bases and J 6 bases; nucleotides not matched to a gene: 13. CDR3 region: CASRGPRAGVREQYF. The CDR3, as DNA: TGTGCCAGCAGGGGACCTCGAGCGGGAGTTCGCGAGCAGTACTTC.

The CDR3 reads CASSPGQGKTVETQYF. CDR3 coding DNA: TGTGCCAGCTCACCAGGGCAGGGCAAAACGGTGGAGACCCAGTACTTC. This chain connects TRBV18 to TRBJ2-5; possible D gene TRBD1, 5 bases. This CDR3 comprises 16 residues. Trimming took off 2 bases at V and 5 bases at J, with 18 bases between the two ends. CDR1 is KGHSH and CDR2 is LQKENI in the germline V gene.

The chain recombines TRBV11-2 with TRBJ1-2; 9 bases fit TRBD1. The germline V gene has CDR1 SGHAT and CDR2 FQNNGV. CDR3 length: 13 amino acids. Trimming took 7 bases from V and 8 from J; bases not matched to a gene: 8. The CDR3 reads CASKSWTGEGYTF. Here the CDR3 DNA reads TGTGCCAGCAAAAGTTGGACAGGGGAGGGCTACACCTTC.

V and J are TRBV30 and TRBJ2-7, with TRBD2 matching over 9 bases. This CDR3 spans 17 amino acids. The V and J ends lost 5 bases and 2 bases, in that order; junction bases with no gene match: 16. CDR1 is GTSNPN, CDR2 SVGIG, per germline (reference sequence). The CDR3 spells CAWAGKISGRTAYEQYF. As DNA, the CDR3 is TGTGCCTGGGCCGGGAAAATCAGCGGGAGGACCGCCTACGAGCAGTACTTC.

V usage is TRBV7-2 and J usage is TRBJ2-3; the match to TRBD1 covers 7 bases. Germline-derived CDR1 and CDR2 are SGHTA and FQGNSA. V was pared by 4 bases and J by 2 bases, with 9 bases of the junction left unmatched. This CDR3 spans 16 amino acids. CDR3 nucleotides: TGTGCCAGCAGCTCCGGGAACAGGGGCTCCACAGATACGCAGTATTTT. As protein: CASSSGNRGSTDTQYF.

In this sample, this clone turned up once. CDR3: CASSQDVKQWETQYF. CDR3 bases: TGCGCCAGCAGCCAAGACGTAAAGCAATGGGAGACCCAGTACTTC. The rearrangement uses TRBV4-3 and TRBJ2-5, with unresolved D. The V end lost 0 bases, the J end lost 5 bases, and 13 bases lay between the germline ends. The germline CDR1 and CDR2 sequences are LGHNA and YSLEER. The CDR3 extends over 15 amino acids.